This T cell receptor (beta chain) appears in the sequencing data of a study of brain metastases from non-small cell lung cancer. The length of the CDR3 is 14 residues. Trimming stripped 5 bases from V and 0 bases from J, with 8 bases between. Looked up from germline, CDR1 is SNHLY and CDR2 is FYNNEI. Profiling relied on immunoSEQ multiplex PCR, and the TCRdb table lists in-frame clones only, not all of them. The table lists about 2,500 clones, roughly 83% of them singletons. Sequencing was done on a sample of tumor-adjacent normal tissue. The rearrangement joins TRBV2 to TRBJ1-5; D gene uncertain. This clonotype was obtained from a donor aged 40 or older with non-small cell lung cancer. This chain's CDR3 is CASSRVSSNQPQHF. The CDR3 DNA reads TGTGCCAGCAGTCGGGTGTCTAGCAATCAGCCCCAGCATTTT.